Reported below is one T cell receptor (beta chain). This CDR3 has 15 amino acids. V dropped 4 bases and J dropped 2; count of bases not matched to a gene: 7. Germline CDR1 reads SGHRS; CDR2 reads YFSETQ. The sample comes from a study of blood T cell repertoires in COVID-19. Overall study context: COVID-19 samples, acute and convalescent, were from the United States, Italy and Spain. Sources were T cells, B-cell-depleted T cells, or PBMCs; the material itself was cDNA or gDNA.

As handled by the study authors: Estimated nucleated cell counts came from reference gene primer amplification. Only in-frame clones appear in the TCRdb table, and some are missing; sequencing was by immunoSEQ multiplex PCR. The DNA gave D and trimming, while V, J and clone size come from that table. The sample has about 65,000 clones; roughly 80% are singletons. Sequenced material: peripheral blood. This receptor was taken from a human donor in a cohort sampled during active COVID-19. The V gene is TRBV5-1, the J gene TRBJ2-3; TRBD2 aligns across 7 bases. CDR3 sequence (DNA): TGCGCCAGCAGCCCCAGCGGGGACTACACAGATACGCAGTATTTT. Translating it yields CASSPSGDYTDTQYF.